A selection of T cell receptor beta chains follows, all from one sample in a study of cytomegalovirus exposure and HLA in healthy donors. Using immunoSEQ multiplex PCR, the repertoire was profiled, and TCRdb retains in-frame clones only, with some absent. Altogether 110,000 to 150,000 clones are present, 60% to 85% being singletons, with the ten largest covering about 6.5%. Material for sequencing was PBMCs. These receptors were collected from a man aged 25 to 40 in good health and CMV-seronegative. Each CDR3 is given with its conserved first and last residue. Fields, in order: J gene, clone size, D gene, V gene, CDR3 protein, CDR3 DNA. D genes are given only for firm matches. For some rows the clone size is stated as once, few or many, or as a class when expanded; others skip it.

>TRBJ2-1|-|-|TRBV5-1
CASSLGSGSYNEQFF
TGCGCCAGCAGCTTGGGGAGCGGATCCTACAATGAGCAGTTCTTC
>TRBJ1-5|-|TRBD1|TRBV5-6
CASSLGGTGYQPQHF
TGTGCCAGCAGCTTGGGCGGGACAGGGTATCAGCCCCAGCATTTT
>TRBJ2-3|-|TRBD1|TRBV12-5
CASGLVAGGTQYF
TGTGCTAGTGGTTTGGTGGCAGGGGGTACGCAGTATTTT
>TRBJ2-3|-|TRBD1|TRBV9
CASSVEGTGGDTQYF
TGTGCCAGCAGCGTAGAAGGGACAGGGGGGGATACGCAGTATTTT
>TRBJ1-1|-|-|TRBV7-9
CASGLAAANTEAFF
TGTGCCAGCGGCTTAGCAGCGGCGAACACTGAAGCTTTCTTT
>TRBJ1-4|-|-|TRBV9
CASSQADRTGEKLFF
TGTGCCAGCAGTCAAGCTGACAGAACAGGGGAAAAACTGTTTTTT
>TRBJ2-7|-|TRBD1|TRBV11-2
CASSLGGQGYEQYF
TGTGCCAGCAGCTTAGGGGGACAGGGCTACGAGCAGTACTTC
>TRBJ1-2|-|-|TRBV9
CASSSRQDINYGYTF
TGTGCCAGCAGCTCCCGACAGGATATTAACTATGGCTACACCTTC
>TRBJ1-1|-|-|TRBV2
CASSDLGVRNTEAFF
TGTGCCAGCAGTGATTTAGGAGTTCGGAACACTGAAGCTTTCTTT
>TRBJ2-1|-|TRBD2|TRBV5-4
CASSLGSGGWNEQFF
TGTGCCAGCAGCTTGGGGAGCGGGGGCTGGAATGAGCAGTTCTTC
>TRBJ2-5|-|-|TRBV5-1
CASSLATGQETQYF
TGCGCCAGCAGCTTGGCAACAGGTCAAGAGACCCAGTACTTC
>TRBJ2-1|-|TRBD2|TRBV28
CASSPWGTSNEQFF
TGTGCCAGCAGCCCATGGGGGACTAGCAATGAGCAGTTCTTC
>TRBJ2-3|-|TRBD2|TRBV6-5
CASSRTSDTDTQYF
TGTGCCAGCAGCAGGACTAGCGATACAGATACGCAGTATTTT
>TRBJ1-5|-|-|TRBV29-1
CSARGRGEDQPQHF
TGCAGCGCTCGTGGCAGGGGAGAGGATCAGCCCCAGCATTTT
>TRBJ2-2|-|-|TRBV21-1
CASSKGPGQGNTGELFF
TGTGCCAGCAGCAAGGGCCCAGGACAGGGTAACACCGGGGAGCTGTTTTTT
>TRBJ1-1|-|-|TRBV19
CASSMYRGYSLGGTEAFF
TGTGCCAGTAGTATGTATCGGGGGTACTCCTTGGGGGGCACTGAAGCTTTCTTT
>TRBJ1-1|-|-|TRBV6-5
CASSQDKETEAFF
TGTGCCAGCAGTCAGGACAAAGAGACTGAAGCTTTCTTT
>TRBJ2-1|-|-|TRBV6-5
CASRYREGWGENEQFF
TGTGCCAGCAGGTACAGAGAGGGTTGGGGGGAGAATGAGCAGTTCTTC
>TRBJ2-3|-|-|TRBV28
CASMAGSYSSTDTQYF
TGTGCCAGCATGGCAGGGTCCTATTCAAGCACAGATACGCAGTATTTT
>TRBJ2-3|-|-|TRBV5-1
CASSELNSIDTQYF
TGCGCCAGCAGCGAACTCAATAGTATAGATACGCAGTATTTT
>TRBJ1-2|-|-|TRBV6-6
CASSGQNYILNYGYTF
TGTGCCAGCAGCGGACAGAACTATATCCTTAACTATGGCTACACCTTC
>TRBJ2-5|-|-|TRBV2
CASSGREETQYF
TGTGCCAGCAGTGGGCGGGAAGAGACCCAGTACTTC
>TRBJ1-2|-|-|TRBV29-1
CSVEDRVSPPVGYTF
TGCAGCGTTGAAGATCGGGTGAGCCCCCCGGTGGGCTACACCTTC
>TRBJ2-7|-|-|TRBV5-1
CASSSDPTDEQYF
TGCGCCAGCAGCTCCGACCCGACAGACGAGCAGTACTTC
>TRBJ1-3|-|-|TRBV29-1
CSAAGPGNTIYF
TGCAGCGCCGCAGGGCCTGGAAACACCATATATTTT
>TRBJ2-3|-|-|TRBV6-1
CASRTSTDTQYF
TGTGCCAGCAGAACTAGCACAGATACGCAGTATTTT
>TRBJ2-3|once|TRBD2|TRBV4-1
CASSQGRGTSGGTFTDTQYF
TGCGCCAGCAGCCAAGGACGAGGGACTAGCGGGGGGACGTTCACAGATACGCAGTATTTT
>TRBJ1-1|-|-|TRBV7-3
CASSLKGGTEAFF
TGTGCCAGCAGCTTAAAAGGGGGCACTGAAGCTTTCTTT
>TRBJ2-3|few|TRBD1|TRBV30
CACHRWDRNVDTQYF
TGTGCCTGCCACCGGTGGGACAGAAACGTGGATACGCAGTATTTT
>TRBJ1-1|-|-|TRBV4-2
CASSHPRGDTEAFF
TGTGCCAGCAGCCACCCTCGGGGGGACACTGAAGCTTTCTTT
>TRBJ1-2|few|-|TRBV30
CAWSVQGVFVGYTF
TGTGCCTGGAGTGTACAGGGTGTATTTGTTGGCTACACCTTC
>TRBJ2-3|once|TRBD2|TRBV19
CASSITSASTDTQYF
TGTGCCAGTAGTATAACTAGCGCCAGCACAGATACGCAGTATTTT
>TRBJ2-1|-|-|TRBV29-1
CSVGPGLLSYNEQFF
TGCAGCGTTGGACCCGGACTTCTCTCCTACAATGAGCAGTTCTTC
>TRBJ1-1|few|-|TRBV2
CASSTRQMYTEAFF
TGTGCCAGCAGTACCAGACAGATGTACACTGAAGCTTTCTTT
>TRBJ2-7|few|-|TRBV2
CASRARGPPEQYF
TGTGCCAGCCGGGCAAGGGGTCCCCCCGAGCAGTACTTC
>TRBJ2-3|few|TRBD2|TRBV10-2
CASSGGRTADTQYF
TGCGCCAGCAGCGGCGGGAGGACCGCAGATACGCAGTATTTT